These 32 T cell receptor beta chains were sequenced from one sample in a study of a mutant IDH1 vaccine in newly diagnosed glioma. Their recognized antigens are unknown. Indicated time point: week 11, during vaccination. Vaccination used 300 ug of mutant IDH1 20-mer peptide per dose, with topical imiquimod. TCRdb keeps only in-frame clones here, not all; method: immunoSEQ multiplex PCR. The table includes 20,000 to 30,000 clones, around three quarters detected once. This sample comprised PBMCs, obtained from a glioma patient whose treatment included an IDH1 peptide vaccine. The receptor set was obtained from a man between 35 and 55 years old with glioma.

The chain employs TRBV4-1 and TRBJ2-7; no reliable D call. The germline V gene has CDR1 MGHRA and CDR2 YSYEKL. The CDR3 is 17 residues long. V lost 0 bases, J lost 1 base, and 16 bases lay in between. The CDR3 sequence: CASSQDTARRISYEQYF. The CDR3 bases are TGCGCCAGCAGCCAAGATACTGCGCGGCGGATTTCCTACGAGCAGTACTTC.

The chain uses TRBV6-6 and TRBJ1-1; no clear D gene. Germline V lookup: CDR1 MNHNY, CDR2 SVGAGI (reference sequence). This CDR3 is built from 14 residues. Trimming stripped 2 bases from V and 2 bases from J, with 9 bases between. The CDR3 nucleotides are TGTGCCAGCAGTTACCCGGGATATAACACTGAAGCTTTCTTT. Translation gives CASSYPGYNTEAFF.

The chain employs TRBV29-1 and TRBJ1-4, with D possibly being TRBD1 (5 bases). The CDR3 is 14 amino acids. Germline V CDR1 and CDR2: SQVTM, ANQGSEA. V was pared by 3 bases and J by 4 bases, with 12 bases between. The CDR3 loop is CSVDTGRLNEKLFF. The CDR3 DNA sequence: TGCAGCGTTGATACGGGACGGCTTAATGAAAAACTGTTTTTT.

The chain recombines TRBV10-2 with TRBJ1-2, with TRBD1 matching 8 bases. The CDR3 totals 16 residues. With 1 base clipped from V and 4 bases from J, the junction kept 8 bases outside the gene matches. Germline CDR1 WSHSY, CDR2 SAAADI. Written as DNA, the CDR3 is TGCGCCAGCAGTGAGTGGCGGACAGGGAGAGTCTATGGCTACACCTTC. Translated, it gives CASSEWRTGRVYGYTF.

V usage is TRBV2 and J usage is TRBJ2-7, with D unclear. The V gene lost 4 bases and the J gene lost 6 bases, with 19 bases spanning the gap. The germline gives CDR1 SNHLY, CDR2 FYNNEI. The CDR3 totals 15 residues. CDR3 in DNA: TGTGCCAGCAGTGTTCGAGGAGATGGGGTCGGCGAGCAGTACGTC. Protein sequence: CASSVRGDGVGEQYV.

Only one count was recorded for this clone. In DNA, the CDR3 is TGCAGTGCTTCCGGGCCCTATGGCTACACCTTC. It specifies CSASGPYGYTF. The chain links TRBV20-1 to TRBJ1-2; the D is unclear. This CDR3 spans 11 amino acids. CDR1 and CDR2 (germline): DFQATT, SNEGSKA (reference sequence). Trimming shortened V by 5 bases and J by 4 bases, and 8 bases separated the two germline ends.

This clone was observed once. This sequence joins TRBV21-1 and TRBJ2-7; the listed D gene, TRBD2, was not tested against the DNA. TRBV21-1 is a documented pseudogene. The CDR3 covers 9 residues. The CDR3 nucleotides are TGTGCCAGCATCCTCACGGAGTACGTC. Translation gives CASILTEYV.

The CDR3 is CASSQDHLAGWDGYTF. The CDR3 bases are TGCGCCAGCAGCCAAGATCACCTGGCAGGGTGGGATGGCTACACCTTC. This chain joins TRBV4-3 and TRBJ1-2, with D possibly TRBD1 on 5 matching bases. Trimming cost V 0 bases and J 6 bases, with 17 bases left between them. The CDR3 runs 16 residues. Per the germline V gene, CDR1 is LGHNA and CDR2 is YSLEER.

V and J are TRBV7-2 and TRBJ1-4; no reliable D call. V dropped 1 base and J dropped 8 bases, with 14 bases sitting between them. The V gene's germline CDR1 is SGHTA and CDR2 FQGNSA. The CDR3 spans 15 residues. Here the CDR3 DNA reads TGTGCCAGCAGCTTAGGAGCCGGACGAGGGGAAAAACTGTTTTTT. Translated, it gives CASSLGAGRGEKLFF.

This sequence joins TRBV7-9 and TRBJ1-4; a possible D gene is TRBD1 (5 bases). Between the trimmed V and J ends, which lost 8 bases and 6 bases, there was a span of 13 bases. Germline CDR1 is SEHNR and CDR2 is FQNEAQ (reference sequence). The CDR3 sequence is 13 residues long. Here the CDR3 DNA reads TGTGCCAGCCGCATTAAGGGGCATGAAAAACTGTTTTTT. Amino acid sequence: CASRIKGHEKLFF.

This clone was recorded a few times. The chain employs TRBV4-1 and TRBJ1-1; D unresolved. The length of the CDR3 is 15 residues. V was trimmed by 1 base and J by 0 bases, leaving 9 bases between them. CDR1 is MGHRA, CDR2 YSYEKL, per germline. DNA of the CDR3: TGCGCCAGCAGCCAAGCGACGGGCATGAACACTGAAGCTTTCTTT. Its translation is CASSQATGMNTEAFF.

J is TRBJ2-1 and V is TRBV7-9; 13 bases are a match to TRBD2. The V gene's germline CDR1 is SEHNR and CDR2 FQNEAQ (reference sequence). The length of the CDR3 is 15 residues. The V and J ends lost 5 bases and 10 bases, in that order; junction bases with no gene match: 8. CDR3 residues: CASSTRTSGSLEQFF. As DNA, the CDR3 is TGTGCCAGCAGCACCCGGACTAGCGGGAGTCTCGAGCAGTTCTTC. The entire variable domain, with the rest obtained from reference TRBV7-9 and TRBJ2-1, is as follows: DTGVSQNPRHKITKRGQNVTFRCDPISEHNRLYWYRQTLGQGPEFLTYFQNEAQLEKSRLLSDRFSAERPKGSFSTLEIQRTEQGDSAMYLCASSTRTSGSLEQFFGPGTRLTVL.

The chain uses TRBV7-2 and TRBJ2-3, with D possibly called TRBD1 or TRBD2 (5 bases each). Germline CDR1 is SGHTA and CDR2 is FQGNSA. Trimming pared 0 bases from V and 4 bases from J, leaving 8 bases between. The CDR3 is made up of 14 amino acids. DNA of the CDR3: TGTGCCAGCAGCTTAGCGAAGGGACCAGATACGCAGTATTTT. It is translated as CASSLAKGPDTQYF.

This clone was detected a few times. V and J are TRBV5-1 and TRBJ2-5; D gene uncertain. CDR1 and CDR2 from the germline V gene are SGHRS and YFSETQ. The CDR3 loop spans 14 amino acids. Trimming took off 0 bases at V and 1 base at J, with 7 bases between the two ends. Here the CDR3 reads CASSLGVSQETQYF. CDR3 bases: TGCGCCAGCAGCTTGGGGGTCAGCCAAGAGACCCAGTACTTC.

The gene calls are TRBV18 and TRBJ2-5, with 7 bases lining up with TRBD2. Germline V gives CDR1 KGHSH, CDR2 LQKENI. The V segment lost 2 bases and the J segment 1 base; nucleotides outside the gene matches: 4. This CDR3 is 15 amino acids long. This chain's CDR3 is CASSPGRVPQETQYF. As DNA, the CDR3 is TGTGCCAGCTCACCAGGGAGGGTCCCCCAAGAGACCCAGTACTTC.

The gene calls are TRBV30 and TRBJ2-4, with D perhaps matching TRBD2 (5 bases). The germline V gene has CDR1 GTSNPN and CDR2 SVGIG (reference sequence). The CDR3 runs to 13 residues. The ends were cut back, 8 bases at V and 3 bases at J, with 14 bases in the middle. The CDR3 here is CAGVREGKNIQYF. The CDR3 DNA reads TGTGCCGGAGTCCGGGAAGGCAAAAACATTCAGTACTTC. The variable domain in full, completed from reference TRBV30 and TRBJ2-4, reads SQTIHQWPATLVQPVGSPLSLECTVEGTSNPNLYWYRQAAGRGLQLLFYSVGIGQISSEVPQNLSASRPQDRQFILSSKKLLLSDSGFYLCAGVREGKNIQYFGAGTRLSVL.

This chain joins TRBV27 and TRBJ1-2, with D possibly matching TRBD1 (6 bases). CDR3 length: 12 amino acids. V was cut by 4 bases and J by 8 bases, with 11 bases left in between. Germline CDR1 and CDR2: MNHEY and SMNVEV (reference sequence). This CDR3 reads CASSSTGAGYTF. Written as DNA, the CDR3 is TGTGCCAGCAGTTCGACAGGCGCCGGCTACACCTTC.

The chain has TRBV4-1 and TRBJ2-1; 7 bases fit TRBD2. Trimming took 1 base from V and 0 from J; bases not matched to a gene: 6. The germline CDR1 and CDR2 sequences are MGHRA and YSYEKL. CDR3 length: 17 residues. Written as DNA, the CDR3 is TGCGCCAGCAGCCAAGGTTCTAGCGGAGGCTCCTACAATGAGCAGTTCTTC. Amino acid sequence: CASSQGSSGGSYNEQFF.

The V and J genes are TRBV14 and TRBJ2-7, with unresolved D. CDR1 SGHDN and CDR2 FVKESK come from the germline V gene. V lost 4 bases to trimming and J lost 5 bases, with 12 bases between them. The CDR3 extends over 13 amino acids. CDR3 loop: CASSRRGADEQYF. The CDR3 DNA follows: TGTGCCAGCAGCCGCCGAGGAGCCGACGAGCAGTACTTC.

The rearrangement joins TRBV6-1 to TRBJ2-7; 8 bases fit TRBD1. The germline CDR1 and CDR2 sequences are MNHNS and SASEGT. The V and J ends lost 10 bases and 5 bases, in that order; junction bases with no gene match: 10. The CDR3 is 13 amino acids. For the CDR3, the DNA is TGTGCCACCTCAATCGACAGGGGCCACGAGCAGTACTTC. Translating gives CATSIDRGHEQYF.

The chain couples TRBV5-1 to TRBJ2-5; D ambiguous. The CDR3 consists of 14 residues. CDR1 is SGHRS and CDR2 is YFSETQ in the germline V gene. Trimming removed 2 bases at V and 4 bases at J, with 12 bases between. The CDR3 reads CASSLTPSLETQYF. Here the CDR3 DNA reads TGCGCCAGCAGCTTAACTCCCTCGTTAGAGACCCAGTACTTC.

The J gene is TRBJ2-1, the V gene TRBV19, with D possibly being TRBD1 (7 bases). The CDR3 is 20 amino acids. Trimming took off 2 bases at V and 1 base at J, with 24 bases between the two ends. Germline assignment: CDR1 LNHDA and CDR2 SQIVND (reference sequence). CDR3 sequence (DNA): TGTGCCAGTAGTATAAGGGGTCGGGGGACAGATTTATATTCCTACAATGAGCAGTTCTTC. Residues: CASSIRGRGTDLYSYNEQFF. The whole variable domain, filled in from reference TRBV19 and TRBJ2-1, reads DGGITQSPKYLFRKEGQNVTLSCEQNLNHDAMYWYRQDPGQGLRLIYYSQIVNDFQKGDIAEGYSVSREKKESFPLTVTSAQKNPTAFYLCASSIRGRGTDLYSYNEQFFGPGTRLTVL.

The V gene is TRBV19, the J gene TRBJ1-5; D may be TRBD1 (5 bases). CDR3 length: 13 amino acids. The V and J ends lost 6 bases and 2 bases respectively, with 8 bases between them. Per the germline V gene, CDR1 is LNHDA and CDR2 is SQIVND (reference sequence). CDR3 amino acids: CASSREGNQPQHF. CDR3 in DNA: TGTGCCAGTAGCAGGGAGGGCAATCAGCCCCAGCATTTT.

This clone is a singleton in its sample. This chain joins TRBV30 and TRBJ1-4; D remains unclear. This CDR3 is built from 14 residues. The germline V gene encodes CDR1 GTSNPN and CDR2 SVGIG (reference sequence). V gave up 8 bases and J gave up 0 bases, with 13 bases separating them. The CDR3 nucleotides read TGTGCCGTTGTCGACGCAGCAACTAATGAAAAACTGTTTTTT. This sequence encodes CAVVDAATNEKLFF.

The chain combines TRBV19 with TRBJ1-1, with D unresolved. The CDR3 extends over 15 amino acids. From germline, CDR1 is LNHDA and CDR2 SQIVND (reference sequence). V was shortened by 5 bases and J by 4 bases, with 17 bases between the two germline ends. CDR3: CASSSPRAGSTEAFF. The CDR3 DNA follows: TGTGCCAGTAGTTCTCCTCGGGCCGGGAGCACTGAAGCTTTCTTT.

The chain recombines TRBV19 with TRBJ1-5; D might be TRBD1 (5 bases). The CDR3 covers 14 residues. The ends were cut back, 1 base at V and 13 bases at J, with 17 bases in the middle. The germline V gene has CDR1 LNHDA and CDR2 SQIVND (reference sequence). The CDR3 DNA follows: TGTGCCAGTAGTATAGCTGAGTGGATAACAGGTCAGCATTTT. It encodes CASSIAEWITGQHF.

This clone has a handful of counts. The CDR3 loop is CASSEQGLGSPLHF. The CDR3, as DNA: TGTGCCAGCAGTGAGCAGGGTCTAGGGTCACCCCTCCACTTT. The rearrangement links TRBV2 to TRBJ1-6, with D maybe TRBD1 (5 bases). Trimming took off 3 bases at V and 10 bases at J, with 13 bases between the two ends. The CDR3 runs 14 residues. Germline CDR1 and CDR2: SNHLY and FYNNEI.

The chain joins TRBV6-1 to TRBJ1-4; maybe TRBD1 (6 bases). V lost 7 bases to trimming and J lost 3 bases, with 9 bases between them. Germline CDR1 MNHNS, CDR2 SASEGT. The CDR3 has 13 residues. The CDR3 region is CASNRAPNEKLFF. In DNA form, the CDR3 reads TGTGCCAGCAACAGGGCCCCTAATGAAAAACTGTTTTTT.

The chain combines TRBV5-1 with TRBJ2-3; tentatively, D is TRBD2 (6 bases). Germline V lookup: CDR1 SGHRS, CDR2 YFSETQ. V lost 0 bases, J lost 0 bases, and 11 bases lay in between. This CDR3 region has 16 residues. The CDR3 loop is CASSLEFRGSTDTQYF. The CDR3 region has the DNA TGCGCCAGCAGCTTGGAATTCCGGGGGAGCACAGATACGCAGTATTTT.

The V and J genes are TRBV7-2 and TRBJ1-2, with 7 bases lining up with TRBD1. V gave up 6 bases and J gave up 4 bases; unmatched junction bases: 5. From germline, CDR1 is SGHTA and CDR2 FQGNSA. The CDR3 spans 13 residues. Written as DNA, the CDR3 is TGTGCCAGCAGGTACACAGGGGTCTATGGCTACACCTTC. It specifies CASRYTGVYGYTF.

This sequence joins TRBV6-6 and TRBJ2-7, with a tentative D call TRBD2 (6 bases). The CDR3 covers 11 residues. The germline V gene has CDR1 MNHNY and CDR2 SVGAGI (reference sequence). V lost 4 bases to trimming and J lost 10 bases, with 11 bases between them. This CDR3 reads CASSLAGLQYV. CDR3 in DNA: TGTGCCAGCAGTTTGGCGGGGCTACAGTACGTC.

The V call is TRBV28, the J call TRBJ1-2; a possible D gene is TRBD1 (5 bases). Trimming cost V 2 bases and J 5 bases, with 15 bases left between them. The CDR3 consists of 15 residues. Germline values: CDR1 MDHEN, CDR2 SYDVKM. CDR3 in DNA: TGTGCCAGCAGTTTAACCCTAAGGGGAAGGTATGGCTACACCTTC. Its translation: CASSLTLRGRYGYTF.